This T cell receptor (beta chain) was profiled in a study of T-cell memory formation after mild COVID-19. Study summary: The two donors had largely donor-specific TCR clusters. Regarding the study as a whole: Among CD4+ contracting clones, most were CM and EM, and CD8+ ones EMRA. Second-wave clones with a day 37 peak had unconfirmed SARS-CoV-2 specificity.

This clonotype was recorded a few times. Its antigen is unidentified. Constant-segment-primed 5'RACE gave TCR alpha and TCR beta cDNA libraries with sample barcodes and UMIs. MiXCR was run by TCRdb on the 5' RACE reads, yielding one entry per CDR3 protein. The sample contains 430,000 or so distinct CDR3 sequences, about 23% of which appear only once. This receptor was taken from an adult woman who had mild COVID-19 (a few samples of this study predate the infection). Cell type and time point are not known. Sequenced material: PBMCs or a T cell subset sorted from them (not recorded which).

CDR3 nucleotide sequence: TGTGCCAGCAGCATCAACAGACTAGCGGGGTACAATGAGCAGTTCTTC. This translates into CASSINRLAGYNEQFF. The chain combines TRBV7-8 with TRBJ2-1, with 11 positions matching TRBD2. The CDR3 has 16 amino acids. V trimming: 5 bases; J trimming: 4 bases; junction bases outside the gene matches: 7. The V gene's germline CDR1 is SGHVS and CDR2 FQNEAQ.